This TCR beta chain derives from a study of blood T cell repertoires in COVID-19. Looking at the study overall: Acute-phase and convalescent COVID-19 samples originated in the United States, Italy and Spain.

Germline V gene data show CDR1 as SNHLY and CDR2 as FYNNEI. The CDR3 consists of 15 residues. Trimming took off 7 bases at V and 2 bases at J, with 18 bases between the two ends. Per the authors' pipeline: Reference gene primer amplification gave estimated nucleated cell counts. The protocol was immunoSEQ multiplex PCR, while the TCRdb copy is restricted to in-frame clones and leaves out a portion. V, J and clone size derive from that table, while D and trimming were established from the DNA sequence. This sample carries hundreds of thousands of clones, over 70% of them seen once, and the ten largest clones take about 3.5%. This clone was detected once.

This TCR came from a woman of 80 years or more with acute or convalescent COVID-19. The chain employs TRBV2 and TRBJ2-7; the D gene is possibly TRBD2 (7 bases). The sample was peripheral blood. Written as DNA, the CDR3 is TGTGCCAGCATGGGGGGGCCAGGGGCGGCCTACGAGCAGTACTTC. Translated, it gives CASMGGPGAAYEQYF.